This T cell receptor (beta chain) was recorded in a study of identical twins. The germline gives CDR1 LNHDA, CDR2 SQIVND (reference sequence). Trimming left V 8 bases short and J 8 bases short, with 24 bases between. The CDR3 has 15 amino acids. This clonotype was observed a few times. Its target is unknown. MiXCR was run by TCRdb on the 5' RACE reads, yielding one entry per CDR3 protein. The sample includes approximately 700,000 distinct CDR3 sequences, about 20% of them seen just once. Notes on the study in general: Insertion counts were lower in abundant cord blood beta clonotypes, a trend that memory repertoires did not show.

The sample was also reused in another study, on T cells expressing NK-cell markers. From that report: There were seven HCMV-seropositive donors and one seronegative donor among the eight sequenced. The CD3+CD56-NKG2C+ fraction of a handful of donors was also led by these clonotypes. No clear determination of HCMV specificity was made for expanded NKG2C+ T cell clones.

The sample was PBMCs. This chain links TRBV19 with TRBJ1-2, with D uncertain. This sequence originates from a woman between 18 and 29 years old in good health. CDR3 loop: CASASRVGVNLGYTF. The CDR3 DNA reads as TGTGCCAGTGCGTCTCGTGTCGGAGTGAATTTAGGCTACACCTTC. Variable domain in full (rest from reference TRBV19 and TRBJ1-2): DGGITQSPKYLFRKEGQNVTLSCEQNLNHDAMYWYRQDPGQGLRLIYYSQIVNDFQKGDIAEGYSVSREKKESFPLTVTSAQKNPTAFYLCASASRVGVNLGYTFGSGTRLTVV.